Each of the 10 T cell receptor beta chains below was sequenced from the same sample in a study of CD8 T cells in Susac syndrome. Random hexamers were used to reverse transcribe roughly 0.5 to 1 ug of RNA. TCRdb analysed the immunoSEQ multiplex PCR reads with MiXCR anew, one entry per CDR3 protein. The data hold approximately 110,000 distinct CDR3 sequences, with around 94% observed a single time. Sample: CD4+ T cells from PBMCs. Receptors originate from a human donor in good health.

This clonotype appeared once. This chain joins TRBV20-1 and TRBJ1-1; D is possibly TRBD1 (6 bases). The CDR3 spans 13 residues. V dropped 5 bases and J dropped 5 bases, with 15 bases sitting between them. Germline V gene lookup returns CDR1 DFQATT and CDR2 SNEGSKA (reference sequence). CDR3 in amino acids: CSAPGEGRTEAFF. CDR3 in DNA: TGCAGTGCTCCAGGGGAGGGACGGACTGAAGCTTTCTTT.

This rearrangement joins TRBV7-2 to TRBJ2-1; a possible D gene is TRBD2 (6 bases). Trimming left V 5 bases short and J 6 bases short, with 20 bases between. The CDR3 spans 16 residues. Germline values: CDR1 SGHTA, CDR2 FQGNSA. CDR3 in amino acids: CASSPQARDGPNEQFF. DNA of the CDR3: TGTGCCAGCAGCCCCCAGGCGCGGGACGGACCCAATGAGCAGTTCTTC. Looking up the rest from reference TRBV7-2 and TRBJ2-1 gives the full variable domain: GAGVSQSPSNKVTEKGKDVELRCDPISGHTALYWYRQSLGQGLEFLIYFQGNSAPDKSGLPSDRFSAERTGGSVSTLTIQRTQQEDSAVYLCASSPQARDGPNEQFFGPGTRLTVL.

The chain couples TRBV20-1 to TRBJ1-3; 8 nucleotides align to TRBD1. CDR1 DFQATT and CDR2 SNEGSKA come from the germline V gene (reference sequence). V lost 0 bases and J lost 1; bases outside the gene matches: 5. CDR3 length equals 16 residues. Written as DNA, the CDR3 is TGCAGTGCTAGAGATCGGACAGGGTTATCTGGAAACACCATATATTTT. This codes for CSARDRTGLSGNTIYF.

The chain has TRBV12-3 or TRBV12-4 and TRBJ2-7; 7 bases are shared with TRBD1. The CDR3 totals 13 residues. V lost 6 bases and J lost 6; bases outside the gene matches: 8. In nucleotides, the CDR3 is TGTGCCAGCAGGAAGGGGGCGATCCCCGAGCAGTACTTC. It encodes CASRKGAIPEQYF.

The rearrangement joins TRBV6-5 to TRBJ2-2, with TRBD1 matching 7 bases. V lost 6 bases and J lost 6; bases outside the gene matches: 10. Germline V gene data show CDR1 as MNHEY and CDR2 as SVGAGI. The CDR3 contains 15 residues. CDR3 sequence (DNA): TGTGCCAGCAGCCGAACCAGACAGGGCCCCGGGGAGCTGTTTTTT. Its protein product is CASSRTRQGPGELFF.

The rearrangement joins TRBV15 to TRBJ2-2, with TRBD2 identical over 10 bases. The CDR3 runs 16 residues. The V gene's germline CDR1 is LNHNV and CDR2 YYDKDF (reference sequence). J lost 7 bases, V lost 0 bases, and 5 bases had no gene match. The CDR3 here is CATSRDPASGSGELFF. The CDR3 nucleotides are TGTGCCACCAGCAGAGACCCGGCTAGCGGGAGCGGGGAGCTGTTTTTT. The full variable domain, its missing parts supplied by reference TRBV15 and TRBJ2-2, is DAMVIQNPRYQVTQFGKPVTLSCSQTLNHNVMYWYQQKSSQAPKLLFHYYDKDFNNEADTPDNFQSRRPNTSFCFLDIRSPGLGDTAMYLCATSRDPASGSGELFFGEGSRLTVL.

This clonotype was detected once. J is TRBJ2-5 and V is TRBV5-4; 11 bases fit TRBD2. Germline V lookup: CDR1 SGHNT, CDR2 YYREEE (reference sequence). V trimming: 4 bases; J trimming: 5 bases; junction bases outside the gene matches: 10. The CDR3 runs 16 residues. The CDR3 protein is CASSTRLAGTIETQYF. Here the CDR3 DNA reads TGTGCCAGCAGCACCAGACTAGCGGGAACGATTGAGACCCAGTACTTC.

CDR3 residues: CASSTGTSGEVDTQYF. The CDR3 DNA sequence: TGCGCCAGCAGCACCGGGACTAGCGGGGAGGTAGATACGCAGTATTTT. The V call is TRBV5-1, the J call TRBJ2-3; TRBD2 matches at 13 bases. Germline assignment: CDR1 SGHRS and CDR2 YFSETQ. This CDR3 region has 16 residues. J lost 5 bases, V lost 4 bases, and 7 bases had no gene match.

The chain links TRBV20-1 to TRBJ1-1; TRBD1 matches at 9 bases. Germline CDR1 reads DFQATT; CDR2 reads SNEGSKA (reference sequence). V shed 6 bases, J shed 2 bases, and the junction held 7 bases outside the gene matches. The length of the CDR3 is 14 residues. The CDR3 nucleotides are TGCAGTGCCGATTTACAGGGGGCTAACACTGAAGCTTTCTTT. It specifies CSADLQGANTEAFF.

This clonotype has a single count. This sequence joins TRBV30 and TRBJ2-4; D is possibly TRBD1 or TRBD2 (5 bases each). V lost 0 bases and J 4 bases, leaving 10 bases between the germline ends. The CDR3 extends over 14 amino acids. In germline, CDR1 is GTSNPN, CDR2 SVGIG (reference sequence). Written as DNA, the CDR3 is TGTGCCTGGAGTGTAGAGGGACGGAAAAACATTCAGTACTTC. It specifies CAWSVEGRKNIQYF.